This T cell receptor (beta chain) emerged from a study of blood T cell repertoires in COVID-19. Study in general: The United States, Italy and Spain provided the acute and convalescent COVID-19 samples.

Ages ranged from about 18 to 89 years, with residence in about two dozen US areas. CDR1 is SGHAT and CDR2 is FQNNGV in the germline V gene. The CDR3 contains 12 residues. Between the trimmed V and J ends, which lost 4 bases and 7 bases, there was a span of 10 bases. Profiling relied on immunoSEQ multiplex PCR, and the TCRdb table lists in-frame clones only, not all of them. The repertoire holds 110,000 to 150,000 clones, with about 79% as singletons. Sequenced sample: PBMCs or T cells enriched from blood (not recorded which). This clonotype was obtained from a man aged 45 to 65 who had recovered from COVID-19. V is TRBV11-2 and J is TRBJ1-2; TRBD1 is a possible D gene (6 bases). Here the CDR3 DNA reads TGTGCCAGCAGCTCACCAGGGGCTGGCTACACCTTC. Residues: CASSSPGAGYTF.